This T cell receptor (beta chain) came from a study of early T cells in non-severe SARS-CoV-2 infection. Study-level results: Clonotype matching in VDJdb favored anti-spike CD8 responses and did not capture private and CD4 specificities.

This clonotype was counted a few times. Its antigen is currently unknown. Researchers tagged individual cDNA molecules with unique molecular identifiers. TCRdb reprocessed the 5' RACE reads with MiXCR, giving one entry per CDR3 protein. The repertoire holds 40,000 to 50,000 distinct CDR3 sequences, about 7% seen once, with roughly 4.5% in the top ten. This CDR3 spans 15 amino acids. V trimming: 0 bases; J trimming: 3 bases; junction bases outside the gene matches: 3. Per germline, CDR1 SGDLS and CDR2 YYNGEE. J is TRBJ2-5 and V is TRBV9; 9 bases agree with TRBD1. Input material: whole blood. This clonotype originated in an adult who was a healthcare worker with PCR-confirmed SARS-CoV-2 infection or an uninfected control (not recorded which). CDR3 DNA: TGTGCCAGCAGCGTAGGGGACAGGGTAGAAGAGACCCAGTACTTC. It codes for CASSVGDRVEETQYF.